The following is a TCR beta chain sequence with its context. Its specificity is unknown. PCR used 60 Vbeta primers and 13 Jbeta primers. Assay used: immunoSEQ multiplex PCR; TCRdb lists only in-frame clones, some missing. The sample shows about 200,000 clones, and 0.9% to 1.4% sits with its ten largest clones. These data originate in a study of cytomegalovirus exposure and HLA in healthy donors. General study points: Many donors carried some public TCRs, although rarity characterized most TCR sequences. Associated with cytomegalovirus, according to the listing, were some 180 TCR beta chains. Reportedly, fewer N-insertions than the roughly 700-donor mean appeared in an Asian-associated ancestry cluster in a later analysis. Most of the TCR beta V segments (in an earlier analysis) were productive either about 90% or about 30% of the time.

Trimming left V 0 bases short and J 4 bases short, with 9 bases between. Germline loops: CDR1 LNHNV, CDR2 YYDKDF (reference sequence). The CDR3 is 14 amino acids. Sequencing input: PBMCs. The source is a girl aged 2-10 years in good health and CMV-seropositive. The gene calls are TRBV15 and TRBJ1-2; D not resolved. CDR3 loop: CATSRDTESYGYTF. CDR3 nucleotides: TGTGCCACCAGCAGAGATACGGAGAGCTATGGCTACACCTTC.